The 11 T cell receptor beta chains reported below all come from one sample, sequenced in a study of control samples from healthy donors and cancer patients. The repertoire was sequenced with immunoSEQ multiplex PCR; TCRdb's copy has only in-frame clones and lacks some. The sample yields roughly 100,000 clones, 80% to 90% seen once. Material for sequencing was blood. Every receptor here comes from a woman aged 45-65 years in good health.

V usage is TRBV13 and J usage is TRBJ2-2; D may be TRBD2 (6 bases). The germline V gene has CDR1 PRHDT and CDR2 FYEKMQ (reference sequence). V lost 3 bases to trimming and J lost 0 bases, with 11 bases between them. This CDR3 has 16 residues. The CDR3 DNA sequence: TGTGCCAGCAGCTTTCGGAGGGGCGCGAACACCGGGGAGCTGTTTTTT. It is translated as CASSFRRGANTGELFF.

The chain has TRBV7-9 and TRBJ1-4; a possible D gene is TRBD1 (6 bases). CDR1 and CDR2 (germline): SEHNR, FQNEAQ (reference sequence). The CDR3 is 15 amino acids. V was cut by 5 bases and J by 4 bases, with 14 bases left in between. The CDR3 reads CASSQGMGHNEKLFF. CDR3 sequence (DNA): TGTGCCAGCAGCCAGGGGATGGGACATAATGAAAAACTGTTTTTT.

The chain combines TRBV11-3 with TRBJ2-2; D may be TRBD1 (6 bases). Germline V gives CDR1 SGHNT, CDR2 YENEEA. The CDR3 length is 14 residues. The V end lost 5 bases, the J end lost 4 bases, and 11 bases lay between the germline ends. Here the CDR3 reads CASSLGGSTGELFF. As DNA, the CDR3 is TGTGCCAGCAGCCTAGGGGGAAGCACCGGGGAGCTGTTTTTT.

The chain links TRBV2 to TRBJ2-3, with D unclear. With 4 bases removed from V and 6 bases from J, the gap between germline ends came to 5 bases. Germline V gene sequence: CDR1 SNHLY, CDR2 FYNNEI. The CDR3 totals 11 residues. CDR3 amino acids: CASSVSDTQYF. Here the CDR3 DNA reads TGTGCCAGCAGTGTATCTGATACGCAGTATTTT.

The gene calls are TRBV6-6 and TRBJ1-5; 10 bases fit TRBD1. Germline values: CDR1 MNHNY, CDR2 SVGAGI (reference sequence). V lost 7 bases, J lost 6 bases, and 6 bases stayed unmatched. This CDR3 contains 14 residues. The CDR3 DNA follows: TGTGCCAGCACCGGACAGGGGGAATCTCAGCCCCAGCATTTT. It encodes CASTGQGESQPQHF.

In DNA form, the CDR3 reads TGTGCCATCAGGTCGGACAGTTATAATTCACCCCTCCACTTT. The encoded protein is CAIRSDSYNSPLHF. The gene calls are TRBV10-3 and TRBJ1-6; TRBD1 might be the D (6 bases). The germline V gene has CDR1 ENHRY and CDR2 SYGVKD. V lost 6 bases and J 4 bases, leaving 10 bases between the germline ends. The CDR3 has 14 amino acids.

CDR3 protein: CASSTGLAGIGYEQYF. DNA for the CDR3: TGTGCCAGTAGTACGGGACTAGCGGGGATCGGCTACGAGCAGTACTTC. The chain combines TRBV19 with TRBJ2-7, with TRBD2 identical over 13 bases. After removal of 4 bases from V and 3 bases from J, the junction contained 6 bases not matched to a gene. The CDR3 length is 16 residues. Germline CDR1 is LNHDA and CDR2 is SQIVND (reference sequence). Variable domain in full (rest from reference TRBV19 and TRBJ2-7): DGGITQSPKYLFRKEGQNVTLSCEQNLNHDAMYWYRQDPGQGLRLIYYSQIVNDFQKGDIAEGYSVSREKKESFPLTVTSAQKNPTAFYLCASSTGLAGIGYEQYFGPGTRLTVT.

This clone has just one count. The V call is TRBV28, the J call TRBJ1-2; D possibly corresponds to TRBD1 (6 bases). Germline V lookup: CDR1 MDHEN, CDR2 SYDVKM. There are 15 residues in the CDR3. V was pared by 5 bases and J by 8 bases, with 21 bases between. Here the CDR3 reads CASSPSGGGAGGYTF. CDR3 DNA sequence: TGTGCCAGCAGTCCCTCCGGCGGGGGGGCCGGGGGCTACACCTTC.

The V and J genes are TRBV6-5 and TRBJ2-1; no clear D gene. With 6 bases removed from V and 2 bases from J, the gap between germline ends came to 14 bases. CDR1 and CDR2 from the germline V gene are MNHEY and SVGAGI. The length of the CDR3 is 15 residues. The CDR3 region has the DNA TGTGCCAGCAGCCCCGACTTCTCCCCCTACAATGAGCAGTTCTTC. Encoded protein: CASSPDFSPYNEQFF.

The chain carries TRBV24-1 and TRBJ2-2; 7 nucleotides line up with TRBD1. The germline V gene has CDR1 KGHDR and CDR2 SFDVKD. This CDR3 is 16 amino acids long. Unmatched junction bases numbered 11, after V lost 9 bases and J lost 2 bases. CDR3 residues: CATESTGTENTGELFF. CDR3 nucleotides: TGTGCCACCGAATCCACCGGGACAGAAAACACCGGGGAGCTGTTTTTT.

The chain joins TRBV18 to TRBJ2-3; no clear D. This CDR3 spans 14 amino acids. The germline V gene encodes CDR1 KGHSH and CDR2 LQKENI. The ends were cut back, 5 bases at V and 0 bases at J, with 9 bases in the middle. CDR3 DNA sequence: TGTGCCAGCTCAGAACCTGCTAGCACAGATACGCAGTATTTT. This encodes CASSEPASTDTQYF. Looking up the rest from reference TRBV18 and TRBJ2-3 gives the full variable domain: NAGVMQNPRHLVRRRGQEARLRCSPMKGHSHVYWYRQLPEEGLKFMVYLQKENIIDESGMPKERFSAEFPKEGPSILRIQQVVRGDSAAYFCASSEPASTDTQYFGPGTRLTVL.